The following is a T cell receptor beta chain sequence with its context. From CD4+ cells came CD45RA+ naive and CD45RA-negative memory subsets. Generated by immunoSEQ multiplex PCR, the TCRdb table keeps only in-frame clones and is missing some. This sample carries 2 million to 2.5 million clones, more than 90% of them seen once, and the ten largest clones take 0.1% to 0.15%. These data originate in a study of shared clonotypes between healthy human individuals. The V and J ends lost 6 bases and 7 bases, in that order; junction bases with no gene match: 6. The CDR3 length is 13 residues. Germline V lookup: CDR1 MNHEY, CDR2 SVGAGI.

J is TRBJ2-5 and V is TRBV6-5, with TRBD1 identical over 9 bases. The sequence came from a young man in good health. Material: naive CD4+ T cells sorted from blood. Subset denoted: CD45RA+ positively selected. DNA for the CDR3: TGTGCCAGCAGGCTAACAGGGGGCGGGACCCAGTACTTC. It encodes CASRLTGGGTQYF.